Listed here are 9 T cell receptor beta chains from one sample, sequenced in a study of blood T cell repertoires in COVID-19. Assay: immunoSEQ multiplex PCR; the TCRdb copy retains only in-frame clones and omits some. The sample has around 130,000 clones; approximately 80% are singletons. What was sequenced was peripheral blood. Receptors were obtained from a woman aged 55-70 years with acute or convalescent COVID-19.

The chain couples TRBV11-2 to TRBJ2-7; 7 bases are shared with TRBD1. The trim removed 0 bases at V and 6 bases at J, leaving 2 bases unmatched. Germline V gene lookup returns CDR1 SGHAT and CDR2 FQNNGV. The CDR3 loop spans 13 amino acids. Here the CDR3 reads CASSLESGGEQYV. CDR3 DNA sequence: TGTGCCAGCAGCTTAGAGTCAGGGGGCGAGCAGTACGTC.

The CDR3 loop is CAWSVTKTAFNQPQHF. The CDR3 nucleotides are TGTGCCTGGAGTGTAACTAAGACAGCCTTCAATCAGCCCCAGCATTTT. The gene calls are TRBV30 and TRBJ1-5; D might be TRBD1 (5 bases). The CDR3 is 16 amino acids. Germline CDR1 GTSNPN, CDR2 SVGIG (reference sequence). V lost 0 bases and J 3 bases, leaving 15 bases between the germline ends.

This clone was found a few times. The rearrangement uses TRBV28 and TRBJ1-4, with D maybe TRBD1 (5 bases). Germline CDR1 MDHEN, CDR2 SYDVKM. This CDR3 comprises 15 residues. The V end was cut by 6 bases, the J end by 3 bases, with 14 bases between. The chain's CDR3 is CASSSLRDSNEKLFF. In nucleotides, the CDR3 is TGTGCCAGCAGCTCGCTCAGGGACTCTAATGAAAAACTGTTTTTT.

This chain links TRBV6-6 with TRBJ2-1; TRBD2 aligns across 8 bases. Trimming took 6 bases from V and 8 from J; bases not matched to a gene: 12. This CDR3 spans 15 amino acids. CDR1 MNHNY and CDR2 SVGAGI come from the germline V gene (reference sequence). The CDR3 DNA sequence: TGTGCCAGCAGCCCAGCGGGGGCTGCAAACTATGAGCAGTTCTTC. It is translated as CASSPAGAANYEQFF.

This chain joins TRBV5-1 and TRBJ1-2; D might be TRBD1 (5 bases). Germline V gene sequence: CDR1 SGHRS, CDR2 YFSETQ. The CDR3 loop spans 15 amino acids. With 0 bases removed from V and 7 bases from J, the gap between germline ends came to 16 bases. The CDR3: CASSLGQGLTGGYTF. In DNA form, the CDR3 reads TGCGCCAGCAGCTTGGGGCAGGGTTTGACGGGTGGCTACACCTTC.

As DNA, the CDR3 is TGCGCCAGCAGCACCGGGACAGTCCACACTGAAGCTTTCTTT. Protein product: CASSTGTVHTEAFF. The chain carries TRBV5-1 and TRBJ1-1; TRBD1 agrees at 7 bases. This CDR3 contains 14 residues. Germline V gene sequence: CDR1 SGHRS, CDR2 YFSETQ. V lost 4 bases and J lost 3; bases outside the gene matches: 6.

The chain carries TRBV19 and TRBJ1-5; TRBD1 aligns across 7 bases. Germline lookup yields CDR1 LNHDA and CDR2 SQIVND (reference sequence). Trimming cost V 3 bases and J 7 bases; bases outside gene matches: 6. The CDR3 is 14 residues long. The CDR3 is CASSILGGRQPQHF. DNA of the CDR3: TGTGCCAGTAGTATTTTAGGGGGCAGACAGCCCCAGCATTTT.

The chain is built from TRBV29-1 and TRBJ1-1; TRBD1 might be the D (6 bases). V was shortened by 6 bases and J by 5 bases, with 13 bases between the two germline ends. Germline V CDR1 and CDR2: SQVTM, ANQGSEA. The CDR3 length is 12 residues. CDR3 amino acids: CSVPTGPTEAFF. In DNA, the CDR3 is TGCAGCGTCCCGACAGGCCCAACTGAAGCTTTCTTT.

This chain joins TRBV19 and TRBJ1-4; tentative D call: TRBD1 (5 bases). Germline V gene data show CDR1 as LNHDA and CDR2 as SQIVND (reference sequence). Between the trimmed V and J ends, which lost 3 bases and 7 bases, there was a span of 12 bases. The CDR3 is 14 residues long. The CDR3 loop reads CASSIRGRGEKLFF. Written as DNA, the CDR3 is TGTGCCAGTAGTATCCGGGGGAGGGGTGAAAAACTGTTTTTT.